Sequencing of this T cell receptor beta chain was carried out in a study of vaccination and CD4 T cells after COVID-19 (dated by TCRdb to 2021 to 2024). A note on the overall study: SARS-CoV-2 positivity had been established in the convalescent patients by nasal swab PCR, and mild disease was recorded in roughly ten of these patients and severe disease in one. Post-COVID blood samples were collected from convalescent patients a median of around 100 days after diagnosis, with a range of roughly 30 to 170 days. Each participant got two doses of either the Pfizer-BioNTech BNT162b2 vaccine (n=8) or the Moderna mRNA-1273 vaccine (n=2). A few convalescent patients gave samples both early after vaccination (day 14) and late after vaccination (days 161 to 241). In ten to eleven COVID-19 convalescent patients and a handful of infection-naive healthy vaccine recipients, researchers compared the spike-specific CD4+ TCR repertoire from before mRNA vaccination with the repertoire from after. The convalescent cohort comprised six males and four females, including two Hispanic individuals, seven Caucasians, two Asians and one multiracial person. Post-vaccine blood samples were obtained a median of about 70 days after the second vaccine dose, with a range of roughly 14 to 241 days.

Beyond this particular receptor, the publication reports: Nearly all vaccine-specific clones in convalescent patients (304 of 307) were mono-reactive for SARS-CoV-2 spike rather than cross-reactive with common cold coronaviruses. Among the post-vaccine SARS-CoV-2-reactive clones in convalescent patients, a median 86.3% showed up only after vaccination, which suggests vaccine-specific priming. Relatively few convalescent patients were included in the study, and early timepoints after natural infection were not analyzed. The median number of SARS-CoV-2-reactive clonotypes rose from about 23 after infection to a few dozen after vaccination, but the change was not significant.

The protocol used for the library was PCR. TCRdb shows the sequencer as Illumina iSeq 100. The authors' pipeline ran thus. Non-productive sequences were removed, and CDR3s that did not start with C, did not end with F or W, or were shorter than 7 amino acids were discarded. Similarity between CDR3 sequences was evaluated in R version 3.6.1 using Levenshtein distances (stringdist) and unrooted phylogenetic trees (ape). The raw public reads went through TCRdb reprocessing: fastp at Q25, MiXCR clone calling, in-frame beta chains kept. Each CDR3 protein gets just one entry, which takes the most common genes and DNA from the rows behind it. The V and J calls reflect TCRdb's pipeline rather than the authors' work. The sample contains just over 35,000 distinct CDR3 sequences, more than 35% of them found a single time. 5.8% of the sample is taken by the ten largest. The time point label for this specimen denotes: late sampling 161 to 241 days after vaccination in three convalescent patients. Positive SARS-CoV-2 PCR tests in the convalescent patients dated from March to December 2020, before Alpha, Beta and Delta variants emerged in the United States. Ficoll-Paque Plus gradient centrifugation was used to isolate PBMCs from whole blood, and the isolated PBMCs were then either used fresh or cryopreserved at -140C.

This clonotype was recorded a few times. Its antigen specificity is not known. Base quality data are lacking; no much larger clone is found one base away. This receptor was identified in a human donor who had recovered from COVID-19. Sample: CD4+ T cells from blood, taken about 7 months after SARS-CoV-2 vaccination.

The CDR3 protein is CASSSGTAYSNQPQHF. The DNA sequence follows: TGTGCCAGCAGCTCCGGGACAGCTTATAGCAATCAGCCCCAGCATTTT. The sequence is built from TRBV7-3 and TRBJ1-5; TRBD1 agrees with 7 junctional bases. The CDR3 holds 16 amino acids from the cysteine to the phenylalanine. Only the CDR3 region is kept as DNA, spanning 48 bases read in frame from base 1. Via the germline V gene, CDR1 is SGHTA and CDR2 FQGTGA. Trimming removed 4 bases from V and 0 bases from J; the gene matches leave 6 bases unexplained.